This T cell receptor (beta chain) stems from a study of shared clonotypes between healthy human individuals. Overall study results and limits: Clonotype sharing among donors likely depends on sequencing depth.

This CDR3 region has 17 residues. With V trimmed by 6 bases and J by 4 bases, 15 bases remained unmatched. Germline V gene lookup returns CDR1 LNHDA and CDR2 SQIVND (reference sequence). Naive CD8 cells comprised CD45RO-negative, CCR7-positively selected cells, excluding terminally differentiated effector memory CD45RA+ cells. Details on this clone: The antigen is unknown.

Using immunoSEQ multiplex PCR, the repertoire was profiled, and TCRdb retains in-frame clones only, with some absent. The table has around 2,000,000 clones, about 95% seen once. This TCR came from a young man in good health. Sequencing was done on a sample of naive CD8+ T cells sorted from blood. This chain joins TRBV19 and TRBJ2-1, with TRBD2 matching 7 bases. DNA of the CDR3: TGTGCCAGTAGCATCGACCTCGAGAGCGGGGCTTACAATGAGCAGTTCTTC. Protein: CASSIDLESGAYNEQFF.